These 15 T cell receptor beta chains originate from one sample sequenced in a study of blood T cell repertoires in COVID-19. Assay: immunoSEQ multiplex PCR; the TCRdb copy retains only in-frame clones and omits some. The sample records about 180,000 clones, roughly 87% being singletons. Sequencing was performed on peripheral blood. These receptors all come from a woman in her forties or fifties with acute or convalescent COVID-19.

This clone has just a few counts. This chain connects TRBV7-2 to TRBJ2-3; weak D call: TRBD1 (5 bases). Trimming removed 0 bases from V and 12 bases from J, with 16 bases in between. Germline V CDR1 and CDR2: SGHTA, FQGNSA. The CDR3 has 14 residues. This CDR3 reads CASSLARTMGYQYF. CDR3 coding DNA: TGTGCCAGCAGCTTAGCGAGGACAATGGGCTACCAGTATTTT.

This chain links TRBV19 with TRBJ1-2, with TRBD1 matching 7 bases. The trim removed 4 bases at V and 4 bases at J, leaving 9 bases unmatched. Germline loops: CDR1 LNHDA, CDR2 SQIVND (reference sequence). This CDR3 region has 15 residues. CDR3 protein: CASSKGDRASYGYTF. The CDR3 DNA reads TGTGCCAGTAGTAAGGGCGACAGGGCGAGCTATGGCTACACCTTC.

This chain joins TRBV19 and TRBJ1-3; 8 bases map to TRBD1. Germline lookup yields CDR1 LNHDA and CDR2 SQIVND (reference sequence). After removal of 10 bases from V and 2 bases from J, the junction contained 7 bases not matched to a gene. The CDR3 covers 14 residues. The CDR3 is CATLRGHPGNTIYF. The DNA for the CDR3 is TGTGCCACCCTCAGGGGGCATCCTGGAAACACCATATATTTT.

The V and J genes are TRBV7-2 and TRBJ2-5; 10 bases fit TRBD2. Looked up from germline, CDR1 is SGHTA and CDR2 is FQGNSA. This CDR3 has 15 amino acids. V trimming: 1 base; J trimming: 3 bases; junction bases outside the gene matches: 2. CDR3 amino acids: CASSLVAGGEETQYF. For the CDR3, the DNA is TGTGCCAGCAGCTTAGTAGCGGGGGGCGAAGAGACCCAGTACTTC.

This clone was observed once. The chain is built from TRBV3-1 (or the pseudogene TRBV3-2) and TRBJ2-3; 10 positions agree with TRBD2. Germline V lookup: CDR1 LGHDT, CDR2 YNNKEL (reference sequence). This CDR3 region has 16 residues. After removal of 4 bases from V and 9 bases from J, the junction contained 13 bases not matched to a gene. CDR3 protein: CASSLWSGRAPGTQYF. CDR3 bases: TGTGCCAGCAGCCTTTGGAGCGGGAGGGCCCCGGGAACGCAGTATTTT.

CDR3 coding DNA: TGTGCCAGTAGTGACAGGGCTCACTATGGCTACACCTTC. This sequence encodes CASSDRAHYGYTF. V is TRBV19 and J is TRBJ1-2; 7 bases line up with TRBD1. The CDR3 covers 13 residues. The trim removed 5 bases at V and 3 bases at J, leaving 3 bases unmatched. CDR1 LNHDA and CDR2 SQIVND come from the germline V gene (reference sequence).

The rearrangement joins TRBV5-5 to TRBJ1-3; D remains ambiguous. Trimming stripped 2 bases from V and 4 bases from J, with 7 bases between. Germline loops: CDR1 SGHKS, CDR2 YYEKEE (reference sequence). The CDR3 loop spans 13 amino acids. Here the CDR3 DNA reads TGTGCCAGCAGCTTCGAGTGGGGAAACACCATATATTTT. It encodes CASSFEWGNTIYF.

The CDR3 sequence is CASSGQEISEAFF. The CDR3 DNA is TGTGCCAGCAGTGGACAGGAGATCTCTGAAGCTTTCTTT. The chain combines TRBV12-3 or TRBV12-4 with TRBJ1-1; 7 bases agree with TRBD1. V gave up 5 bases and J gave up 6 bases; unmatched junction bases: 6. This CDR3 comprises 13 residues.

The V and J genes are TRBV9 and TRBJ2-1; 9 bases agree with TRBD2. Trimming cost V 3 bases and J 1 base; bases outside gene matches: 8. CDR1 is SGDLS, CDR2 YYNGEE, per germline. The CDR3 contains 17 residues. CDR3 DNA: TGTGCCAGCAGCGCCTCCTCTAGCGGGACTTCCTACAATGAGCAGTTCTTC. It yields the protein CASSASSSGTSYNEQFF.

The chain combines TRBV10-3 with TRBJ2-2; TRBD2 agrees at 12 bases. CDR1 and CDR2 from the germline V gene are ENHRY and SYGVKD. This CDR3 spans 18 amino acids. V was pared by 11 bases and J by 0 bases, with 13 bases of the junction left unmatched. As DNA, the CDR3 is TGTGCCTCAAAGGGGCCCACTAGCGGGAGGCCGAACACCGGGGAGCTGTTTTTT. Translation: CASKGPTSGRPNTGELFF.

The DNA for the CDR3 is TGTGCCAGTAGTATGACAGGGGGCATCACTGAAGCTTTCTTT. Amino acids: CASSMTGGITEAFF. The chain recombines TRBV19 with TRBJ1-1, with TRBD1 matching 10 bases. This CDR3 spans 14 amino acids. CDR1 is LNHDA and CDR2 is SQIVND in the germline V gene (reference sequence). V shed 3 bases and J 4 bases; nucleotides not matched to a gene: 2. Looking up the rest from reference TRBV19 and TRBJ1-1 gives the full variable domain: DGGITQSPKYLFRKEGQNVTLSCEQNLNHDAMYWYRQDPGQGLRLIYYSQIVNDFQKGDIAEGYSVSREKKESFPLTVTSAQKNPTAFYLCASSMTGGITEAFFGQGTRLTVV.

This sequence joins TRBV5-5 and TRBJ2-5; D is possibly TRBD1 (6 bases). This CDR3 comprises 13 residues. Trimming left V 2 bases short and J 4 bases short, with 9 bases between. Germline values: CDR1 SGHKS, CDR2 YYEKEE (reference sequence). The CDR3 bases are TGTGCCAGCAGCTTTACAGGGTCAGAGACCCAGTACTTC. Its protein is CASSFTGSETQYF.

The rearrangement uses TRBV5-8 and TRBJ2-5, with D maybe TRBD2 (6 bases). Germline CDR1 reads SGHTS; CDR2 reads YDEGEE. The CDR3 runs to 12 residues. Trimming pared 4 bases from V and 5 bases from J, leaving 9 bases between. The CDR3 protein is CASSALAETQYF. CDR3 DNA: TGTGCCAGCAGCGCCCTAGCGGAGACCCAGTACTTC.

This clone was detected only once. The CDR3 nucleotides are TGCGCCAGCAGTGAGGAGGGTGGGCATGGCTACACCTTC. Translation: CASSEEGGHGYTF. The chain employs TRBV10-1 and TRBJ1-2; no reliable D call. The CDR3 has 13 residues. Germline loops: CDR1 WNHNN, CDR2 SYGVQD (reference sequence). V was trimmed by 2 bases and J by 6 bases, leaving 10 bases between them.

The V call is TRBV12-3 or TRBV12-4, the J call TRBJ1-1; D gene ambiguous. This CDR3 has 13 residues. V was cut by 1 base and J by 6 bases, with 9 bases left in between. Here the CDR3 reads CASSLVPSAEAFF. CDR3 bases: TGTGCCAGCAGTTTAGTTCCAAGCGCTGAAGCTTTCTTT.